A single T cell receptor beta chain is shown here with its context. Its specificity is unknown. The data originate from a study of T-cell memory formation after mild COVID-19. Study outcomes and limitations: Researchers report contracting CD4+ clones mostly in CM and EM, with CD8+ clones in EMRA. Prior to infection, memory already included some responding clones, suggesting cross-reactive memory joined.

The CDR3 sequence is 13 residues long. Trimming removed 3 bases at V and 0 bases at J, with 3 bases between. A single record per CDR3 protein comes from TCRdb applying MiXCR to the 5' RACE reads. The sample holds 190,000 or so distinct CDR3 sequences, around 21% seen once. The sequenced sample consisted of PBMCs or a T cell subset sorted from them (not recorded which). The sequence derives from an adult woman who had mild COVID-19 (a few samples of this study predate the infection). Cell type and time point are not known. This sequence joins TRBV12-3 or TRBV12-4 and TRBJ2-4; no definite D call. DNA of the CDR3: TGTGCCAGCAGTTTGTTAGCCAAAAACATTCAGTACTTC. This encodes CASSLLAKNIQYF.